This TCR beta chain was identified in a study of beta chain features in type 1 diabetes (dated 2018 in TCRdb). For context, the study as a whole: Mean age, gender distribution, total cell number and subset yield were not different between patients and healthy donors. A total of about 110,000,000 sorted cells were examined across all samples, and a strong correlation was observed between cell number per subset and RNA yield. The study compared TCRB repertoires of sorted circulating CD4+ T cell subsets between recently diagnosed type 1 diabetes patients and matched healthy donors. Regulatory and stem cell-like memory subsets were obtained from only 8 patients and roughly 8 healthy donors, while naive and central memory subsets were obtained from all 30 or so donors. What the research found in general, with its limitations: Type 1 diabetes patients showed a moderate but significant shortening of TCRB CDR3 length in all four CD4+ subsets. PCR may preferentially amplify shorter templates, but because patient and control samples were amplified and corrected together, any resulting skew would affect both groups equally. Naive, central memory and regulatory TCRB repertoires appeared to be more alike among patients than among healthy donors. Because cDNA was sequenced instead of genomic DNA, highly expressing activated cells could be over-represented, though the groups showed no difference in activation or CD3 levels. Fewer insertions and more nucleotide deletions at VDJ recombination sites were observed in patients with type 1 diabetes, implying thymic rearrangement abnormalities. Because the HLA sub-analyses included only small numbers of individuals, any influence of HLA type on TCRB rearrangement was left unresolved.

From each donor, a single peripheral blood sample of 100 to 150 mL on average was drawn into heparinised tubes. A BD FACSAria II and a panel including CD45RO, CCR7, CD25, CD127, CD95 and CD27 were used to sort naive, central memory, regulatory and stem cell-like memory CD4+ T cells. A purity above 98% was achieved for all sorted populations. PBMCs were isolated right away by Lymphoprep density gradient centrifugation and were stained directly, without culture. To minimize batch effects, samples were stained and sorted in pairs, one healthy donor with one patient per experiment. This clone has only a few counts. The antigen it binds to is not known. Per-base qualities were not stored, and no clone one base away is much larger. V is trimmed back by 2 bases and J by 5 bases, and the junction contains 8 bases that no gene match accounts for. CDR1 and CDR2 are drawn from the germline V gene (reference sequence): GTSNPN, SVGIG. The CDR3 covers 15 residues, taking in both the cysteine and the phenylalanine. The CDR3 DNA has 45 bases and is translated from base 1.

The High Capacity cDNA Reverse Transcription Kit was used to reverse transcribe all of the isolated RNA, meaning that expressed TCRB transcripts were what got sequenced. Deep immunoSEQ sequencing was performed on naive, central memory and regulatory T cell samples, with an average of roughly 3.3 million total reads per sample. Sorted cells were lysed in RLT buffer, and RNA was extracted using DNase-treated RNeasy Micro or Mini kits according to cell number. Each cell subset was processed on its own to prevent cross-contamination, while patient and healthy donor samples were processed together. The immunoSEQ multiplex PCR was used to amplify TCRB sequences from cDNA, yielding 87-bp fragments that span the CDR3 region. The amplicons were sequenced using the Illumina HiSeq platform. Turning to the authors' computational methods: Synthetic template baselines were used to correct PCR bias computationally, reads within Hamming distance 2 were collapsed, and singletons that could not be merged were discarded. By aligning reads against IMGT, V, D and J genes, CDR3 length, and insertions or deletions at six rearrangement sites were assigned. Within each subset, clonotype counts were normalized to the number of sorted cells before true diversity and Gini coefficients were calculated with the tcR R package. The overlap coefficient, calculated on TCRB nucleotide sequences, was used to quantify repertoire sharing. As a proxy for the pre-selection repertoire, out-of-frame TCRB sequences from naive cells were analyzed. TCRdb re-hosts the immuneACCESS table, in-frame sequences only. Its copies lack some clones; in the studies checked, an unresolved V gene accounts for under half of them, and the cause for the rest is not known. V and J calls plus clone size are reproduced from that table; the DNA served to infer D and trimming. The sample table contains more than 550,000 clones; only one count was recorded for around 15% of them. Jointly, the top ten make up approximately 0.042% of the sample.

The source is a man aged 18 to 30 with type 1 diabetes. Sequenced input: naive CD4+ T cells from blood. This sample's cell subset or site label indicates: true naive CD4+ T cells. The chain is assembled from TRBV30 and TRBJ1-4; 7 central nucleotides agree with TRBD1. The CDR3 loop reads CAWSIGGQRNEKLFF. The DNA reads TGTGCCTGGAGTATTGGGGGACAGCGGAATGAAAAACTGTTTTTT.